The TCR beta chain under discussion was sequenced for a study of T-cell memory formation after mild COVID-19 listed by TCRdb under 2021. In terms of the full investigation: TCR sequence clusters from the two donors were found to be largely donor specific. Longitudinal TCRalpha and TCRbeta repertoire sequencing tracked T-cell clones expanding and contracting after mild COVID-19 in a couple of donors. Two young, previously healthy adult volunteers, one female and one male, were included in the cohort. Study-wide findings and limitations: Balanced CD4/CD8 phenotypes were observed for clones contracting from day 15 to 85, whereas a bias towards CD4+ was observed for a second wave of clones expanding from day 15 to 37. Whether the second-wave clones peaking on day 37 were SARS-CoV-2 specific was not confirmed. Some responding clones were detected in pre-infection memory, suggesting pre-existing cross-reactive memory T cells joined the SARS-CoV-2 response. Contracting CD4+ clones were found mainly in CM and EM memory subsets, while CD8+ clones were enriched in EMRA. The study included only two mild cases, and larger cohorts that include severe cases with pre-infection samples were judged to be necessary.

This clonotype came up a few times. It has no known antigen specificity. The sample holds no much larger clone one base away, and base qualities are not on file. TCRdb records Illumina NovaSeq 6000 as the sequencer. cDNA libraries for TCRalpha and TCRbeta were prepared by 5'RACE using constant-segment primers, with sample barcodes and unique molecular identifiers added. Trizol reagent was used to extract RNA from every sample. The libraries were amplified in two PCR steps, and the second step added a second sample barcode and Illumina TruSeq adapters. The libraries were sequenced on an Illumina NovaSeq using 2 x 150 bp paired-end reads. In the source study's methods: Demultiplexing of reads and collapsing into UMI-guided consensus sequences were performed with migec v1.2.7. Using mixcr v2.1.11, UMI consensuses were aligned to TRA and TRB V and J templates and then assembled into clonotypes. A clonotype was counted as expanded or contracted only when both edgeR and NoisET called the clonotype significant, with the noise models trained on biological replicates. For edgeR calls, the cutoffs were a false discovery rate-adjusted p below 0.01 and a log2 fold-change threshold of 1. As an exploratory analysis of dynamics, max-normalized trajectories of the 1000 most abundant clonotypes were examined by PCA with hierarchical clustering. Separately sequenced CD4+ and CD8+ repertoires were used to assign a CD4 or CD8 phenotype to each responding clone. Using fastp trimming at Q25 and MiXCR clonotype assembly, TCRdb reanalyzed the public sequencing data and kept in-frame beta chains. Each record represents a unique CDR3 protein, reported with the most common genes and DNA among its rows. The V and J calls come from TCRdb's annotation, not from the publication. The sample table contains around 530,000 distinct CDR3 sequences; only one count was recorded for roughly 21% of them. Clones ranked in the top ten supply approximately 8% of the sample.

From cysteine to phenylalanine, the CDR3 is 18 amino acids long. The CDR3 DNA has 54 bases and is translated from base 1. Compared with germline, V lacks 2 bases and J lacks 7 bases; bases without a gene match: 13. Taken from the germline V gene (reference sequence), the CDR1 and CDR2 loops are MNHNY and SVGAGI. Ficoll-Paque density gradient centrifugation was the method used to isolate PBMCs. Sequencing was performed on PBMCs or a T cell subset sorted from them (not recorded which). The chain links TRBV6-6 with TRBJ1-5, and 11 junction bases match TRBD1. The clonotype comes from an adult woman who had mild COVID-19 (a few samples of this study predate the infection). The sample titles of this study are shuffled in the database, so cell type and time point are left out; the donor was told from shared clones. The CDR3 has the sequence CASSYPSQDRGPGQPQHF. The sequence in DNA is TGTGCCAGCAGTTACCCTTCCCAGGACAGGGGGCCCGGCCAGCCCCAGCATTTT.